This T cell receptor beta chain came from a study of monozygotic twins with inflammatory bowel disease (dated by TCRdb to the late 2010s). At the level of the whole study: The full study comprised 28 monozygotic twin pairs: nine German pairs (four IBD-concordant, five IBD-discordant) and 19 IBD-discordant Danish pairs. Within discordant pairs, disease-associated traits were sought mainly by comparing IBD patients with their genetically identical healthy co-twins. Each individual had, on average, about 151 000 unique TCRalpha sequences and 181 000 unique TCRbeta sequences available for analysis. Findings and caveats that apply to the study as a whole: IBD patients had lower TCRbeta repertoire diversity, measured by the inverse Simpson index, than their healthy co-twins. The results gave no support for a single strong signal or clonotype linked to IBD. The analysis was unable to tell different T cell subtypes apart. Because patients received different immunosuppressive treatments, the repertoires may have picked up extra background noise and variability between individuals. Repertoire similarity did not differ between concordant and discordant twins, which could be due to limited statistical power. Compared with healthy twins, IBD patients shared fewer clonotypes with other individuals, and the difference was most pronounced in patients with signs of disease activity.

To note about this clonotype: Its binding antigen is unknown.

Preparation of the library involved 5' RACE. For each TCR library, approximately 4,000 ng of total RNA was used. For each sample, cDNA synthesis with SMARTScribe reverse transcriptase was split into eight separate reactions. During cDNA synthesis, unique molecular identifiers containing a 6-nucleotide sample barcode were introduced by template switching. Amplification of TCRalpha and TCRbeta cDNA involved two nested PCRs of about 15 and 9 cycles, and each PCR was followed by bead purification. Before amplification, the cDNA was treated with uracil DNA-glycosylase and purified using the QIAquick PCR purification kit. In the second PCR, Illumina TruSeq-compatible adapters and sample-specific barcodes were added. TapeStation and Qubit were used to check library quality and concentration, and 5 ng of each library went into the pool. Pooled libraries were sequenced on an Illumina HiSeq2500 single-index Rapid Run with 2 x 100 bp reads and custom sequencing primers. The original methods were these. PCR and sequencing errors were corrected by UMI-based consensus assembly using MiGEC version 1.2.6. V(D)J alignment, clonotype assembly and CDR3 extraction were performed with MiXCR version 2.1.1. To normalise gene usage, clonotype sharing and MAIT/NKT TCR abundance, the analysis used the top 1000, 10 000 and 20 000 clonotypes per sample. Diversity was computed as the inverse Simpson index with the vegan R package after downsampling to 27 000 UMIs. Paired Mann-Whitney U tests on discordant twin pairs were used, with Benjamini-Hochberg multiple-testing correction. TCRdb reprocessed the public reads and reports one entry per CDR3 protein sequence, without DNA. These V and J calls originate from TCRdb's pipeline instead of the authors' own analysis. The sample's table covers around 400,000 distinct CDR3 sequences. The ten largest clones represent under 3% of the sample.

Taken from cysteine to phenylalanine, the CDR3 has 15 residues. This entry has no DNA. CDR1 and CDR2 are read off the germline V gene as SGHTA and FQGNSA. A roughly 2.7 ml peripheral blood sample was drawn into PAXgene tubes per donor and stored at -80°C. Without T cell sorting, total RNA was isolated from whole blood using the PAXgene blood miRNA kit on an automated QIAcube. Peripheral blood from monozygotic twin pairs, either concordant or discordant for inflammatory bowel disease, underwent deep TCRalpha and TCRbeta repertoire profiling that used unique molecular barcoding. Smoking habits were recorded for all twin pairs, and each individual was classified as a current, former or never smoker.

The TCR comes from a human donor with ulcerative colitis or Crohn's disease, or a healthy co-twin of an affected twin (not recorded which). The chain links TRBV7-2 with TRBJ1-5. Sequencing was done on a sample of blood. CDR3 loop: CASSLWSVEGQPQHF.